The following is a TCR beta chain sequence with its context. The sample is drawn from a study of blood T cell repertoires in COVID-19. Turning to the study itself: There were acute and convalescent COVID-19 samples, and they came from the United States, Italy and Spain.

Methods used by the authors: It was from reference gene primer amplification that nucleated cell counts were estimated. The method was immunoSEQ multiplex PCR; TCRdb's version includes in-frame clones alone and lacks a portion of them. V, J and clone size are taken as reported in that table, and D and trimming were inferred from the DNA itself. The table shows around 59,000 clones, with around 81% occurring only once. Germline V gives CDR1 SGHRS, CDR2 YFSETQ. This CDR3 is 14 amino acids long. V was cut by 6 bases and J by 0 bases, with 12 bases left in between. V usage is TRBV5-1 and J usage is TRBJ1-1; D gene unclear. The receptor's source is an elderly woman with active or convalescent COVID-19. The specimen was peripheral blood. This CDR3 is CASKRADLNTEAFF. DNA for the CDR3: TGCGCCAGCAAGAGGGCTGACTTGAACACTGAAGCTTTCTTT.